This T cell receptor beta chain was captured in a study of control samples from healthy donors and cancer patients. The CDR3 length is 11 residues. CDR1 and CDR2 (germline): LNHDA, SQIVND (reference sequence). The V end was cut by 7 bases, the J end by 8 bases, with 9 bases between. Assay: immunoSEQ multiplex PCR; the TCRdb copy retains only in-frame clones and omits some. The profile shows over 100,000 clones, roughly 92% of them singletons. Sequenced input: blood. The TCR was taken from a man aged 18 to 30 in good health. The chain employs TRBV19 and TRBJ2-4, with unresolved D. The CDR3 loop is CASTARDIQYF. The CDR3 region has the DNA TGTGCCAGTACCGCCCGCGACATTCAGTACTTC.